A selection of T cell receptor beta chains follows, all from one sample in a study of T cell repertoires in cytomegalovirus infection. These receptors' antigens are unknown. TCRdb processed the reads anew with MiXCR; each CDR3 protein has one entry. Of about 770,000 distinct CDR3 sequences in the sample, just under 30% were seen once. This material consisted of cultured CD8+ T cells from PBMCs, taken from culture after CMV antigen stimulation. The receptors were sampled from a human donor in good health (CMV status not recorded). Some clones in this sample may be carry-over from other donors' samples. CDR3s include the opening cysteine and the closing phenylalanine or tryptophan. D genes are given only for firm matches. Clone size appears in some rows only: once, few, many, or a class for an expanded clone.

.	TRBJ2-7	TRBV19	.	TGTGCCAGTAGTAATTACTACGAGCAGTACTTC	CASSNYYEQYF
few	TRBJ2-1	TRBV11-2	TRBD2	TGTGCCAGCAGCTTAGCCGGACTAGCGGGGGGGCGCGGGAATGAGCAGTTCTTC	CASSLAGLAGGRGNEQFF
few	TRBJ2-5	TRBV7-9	TRBD2	TGTGCCAGCAGCCCAGCTCCGGCTAGCGGGGTCCGGAGAACCCAGTACTTC	CASSPAPASGVRRTQYF
.	TRBJ1-3	TRBV5-6	.	TGTGCCAGCAGTATCGGGTCGAGAAACACCATATATTTT	CASSIGSRNTIYF
many	TRBJ1-2	TRBV7-8	.	TGTGCCAGCAGCGCCAGACTGCCGGGTCCCTTTAACTATGGCTACACCTTC	CASSARLPGPFNYGYTF
.	TRBJ1-5	TRBV19	.	TGTGCCAGTAGTATGAGACGCGTTGACTCTGGGCAGCCCCAGCATTTT	CASSMRRVDSGQPQHF
.	TRBJ2-3	TRBV6-5	TRBD2	TGTGCCAGCAGTTACTCAGGCGGGGGGGAGCAGTATTTT	CASSYSGGGEQYF
.	TRBJ1-2	TRBV7-8	.	TGTGCCAGCAGCTTACGGGAGGACAGCTTAACCTTCACCTTC	CASSLREDSLTFTF
.	TRBJ2-1	TRBV14	.	TGTGCCAGCAGCCGAAGGACACGGGACAATGAGCAGTTCTTC	CASSRRTRDNEQFF
.	TRBJ2-2	TRBV6-6	.	TGTGCCAGCAGTTACGGGCAGGGAACCGAGGAGCTGTTTTTT	CASSYGQGTEELFF
many	TRBJ2-3	TRBV25-1	.	TGTGCCAGCAGTGAATCGGACTACGGGTCCCTAAATATCACAGATACGCAGTATTTT	CASSESDYGSLNITDTQYF
many	TRBJ2-1	TRBV7-2	.	TGTGCCAGCAGCTTAGCGTCGAGTGGCAATGAGCAGTTCTTC	CASSLASSGNEQFF
.	TRBJ2-1	TRBV15	.	TGTGCCACTTCACGTGAGAGGGGTATAACCAACAATGAGCAGTTCTTC	CATSRERGITNNEQFF
.	TRBJ1-4	TRBV3-1	TRBD1	TGTGCCAGCAGCCAATGGATTGGGACAGGGCTAACTAATGAAAAACTGTTTTTT	CASSQWIGTGLTNEKLFF
few	TRBJ1-1	TRBV6-6	.	TGTGCCAGCAGCCATCTCCGAACGGTGAACACTGAAGCTTTCTTT	CASSHLRTVNTEAFF
few	TRBJ2-5	TRBV25-1	.	TGTGCCAGCAGTGTCCACAGGTTCCAAGAGACCCAGTACTTC	CASSVHRFQETQYF